This TCR beta chain was retrieved from a study of blood T cell repertoires in COVID-19. Study summary: Sample material is recorded as cDNA or gDNA derived from T cells, B-cell-depleted T cells, or PBMCs.

The germline V gene encodes CDR1 MNHEY and CDR2 SVGAGI. The CDR3 contains 15 residues. V dropped 0 bases and J dropped 3 bases, with 12 bases sitting between them. As processed by the authors: Reference gene primer amplification in the assay estimated nucleated cell counts. Profiled with immunoSEQ multiplex PCR; TCRdb holds only in-frame clones, not every one. V, J and clone size were drawn from that table, and D and trimming were deduced from the DNA. In the table there are roughly 55,000 clones, around 72% of which are singletons. This receptor was obtained from a human donor with active or convalescent COVID-19. The donor label of this sample is uncertain. Specimen: peripheral blood. This chain uses TRBV6-5 with TRBJ2-7, with D maybe TRBD2 (6 bases). Here the CDR3 DNA reads TGTGCCAGCAGTTACTCATCCGGGAGAGTCTACGAGCAGTACTTC. Protein sequence: CASSYSSGRVYEQYF.